The source of this T cell receptor beta chain is a study of human T cells and chemical hapten exposure (dated by TCRdb to the early 2020s). Background on the whole study: For sensitization, 2% DPC in acetone was applied to a 2 cm by 2 cm area of upper inner arm skin. The study tracked peripheral blood TCR repertoire changes in vivo during primary and secondary sensitization to the hapten diphenylcyclopropenone (DPC) in alopecia patients. Roughly 30 alopecia patients provided blood for TCR sequencing at one to four time points (pre-sensitization, 2, 6 and 24 weeks). Blood samples were taken from patients before sensitization (week 0) and at 2, 6 and about 24 weeks after DPC sensitization. The libraries were sequenced as a pool, and the TCR yield per sample differed mostly because of small variations in library volumes within the pool. The mostly female patient cohort included alopecia areata with under or over 50% scalp involvement, alopecia totalis and alopecia universalis. Patch testing was done on the upper back using Finn chambers containing 0.01% DPC, and results were scored after 6 days according to International Contact Dermatitis Research Group standards. Throughout the approximately 24-week study period, patients were also given weekly therapeutic DPC doses on the scalp. Beyond this particular receptor, the publication reports: Significantly more large CDR3 similarity clusters were formed by expanded TCRs than by pre-sensitization or healthy control sets, consistent with antigen-driven responses. After repeated subsampling, the strength of the expansion versus patch-test correlation and the threshold at which it became significant changed. No change with DPC sensitization was found in the number of TCRs above 1 in 1000 frequency, and no evidence of global repertoire structure alterations was found. All patients had alopecia, a presumed autoimmune disease, so their immune response might differ from that of healthy individuals. Patch test score was positively correlated with the number of PT1 expanded TCRs, with significance at thresholds 8, 16 and 32 but not at 4.

The CDR3 contains 14 residues, cysteine and phenylalanine counted. Only CDR3 DNA remains: 42 bases, in frame from the first base. Trimming costs V 3 bases and J 3 bases, and their ends lie 14 bases apart. Sequences SQVTM (CDR1) and ANQGSEA (CDR2) are obtained from the germline V gene. In regard to this clonotype: It has no known antigen specificity. Per-nucleotide qualities are absent, and no much larger clonotype sits a single base away.

According to the study, the label for this sample's time point signals: pre-sensitization, week 0. According to the study, the label for this sample's treatment or condition signals: therapeutic diphenylcyclopropenone sensitization with weekly scalp DPC. At each patch-test visit, blood was drawn before the patch test was applied. Patients were eligible if aged 18 to 70, diagnosed with alopecia and judged suitable for DPC therapy, and pregnant patients were excluded. Total RNA was extracted from unfractionated whole blood collected in Tempus Blood RNA tubes. Receptor libraries were prepared by RACE. The reads were generated on a NextSeq 500. During library preparation, unique molecular identifiers were attached to individual cDNA molecules so that TCRs could be counted quantitatively and reproducibly. Both TCR alpha and TCR beta chains were sequenced from each blood RNA sample. The original pipeline was this. The median number of TCRs per sample was approximately 93,000, ranging from 23,224 to 690,600. The Decombinator software suite was used to annotate V, J and CDR3 in the TCR reads. To make PS versus PT1 abundance plots, every sample was subsampled to the same number of TCRs (28,000). Expanded TCRs were defined as absent before sensitization and observed at least eight times at the 2-week time point. TCRdb reprocessed the public reads (quality trimming at Q25 with fastp, clone calling with MiXCR) and kept in-frame beta chains. Identical CDR3 protein sequences are pooled into one entry, listed with their most common genes and DNA. The V and J calls were not made by the authors but by TCRdb's processing. The sample yields some 300,000 distinct CDR3 sequences; about 5% were counted once. The top ten clones comprise around 8.8% of the sample.

This specimen consisted of whole blood, obtained in connection with sensitization to the hapten diphenylcyclopropenone (DPC). The rearrangement combines TRBV29-1 with TRBJ1-2, with the D gene call left open. The sequence came from a woman between 18 and 30 years old with alopecia areata. Some clones in this sample may be carry-over from other donors' samples. The DNA sequence is as follows: TGCAGCGTTGACTTAGGAGGAGGCTACTATGGCTACACCTTC. This gives the protein CSVDLGGGYYGYTF.